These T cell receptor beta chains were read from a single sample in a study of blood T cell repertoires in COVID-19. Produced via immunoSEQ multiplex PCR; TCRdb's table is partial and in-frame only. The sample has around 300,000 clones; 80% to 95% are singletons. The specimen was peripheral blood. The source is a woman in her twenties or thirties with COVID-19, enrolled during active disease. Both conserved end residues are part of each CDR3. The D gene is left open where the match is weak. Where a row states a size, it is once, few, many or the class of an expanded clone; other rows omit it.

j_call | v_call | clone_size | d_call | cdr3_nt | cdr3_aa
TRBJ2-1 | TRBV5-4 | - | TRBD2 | TGTGCCAGCAGCTCCACTATAGCGGGTACTGAGCAGTTCTTC | CASSSTIAGTEQFF
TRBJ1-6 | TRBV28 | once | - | TGTGCCAGCCTCAGGGGAAGCTCCTATAATTCACCCCTCCACTTT | CASLRGSSYNSPLHF
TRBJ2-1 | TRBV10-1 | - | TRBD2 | TGCGCCAGCAGTGAGGGGCTAGCGGGAGGAATCAGGGAGCAGTTCTTC | CASSEGLAGGIREQFF
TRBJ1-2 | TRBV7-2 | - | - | TGTGCCAGCAGCCGGAGCGAGGGGGGGAACTATGGCTACACCTTC | CASSRSEGGNYGYTF
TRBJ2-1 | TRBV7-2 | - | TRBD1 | TGTGCCAGCAGCCTGAGACAGGGCGCACCTTACAATGAGCAGTTCTTC | CASSLRQGAPYNEQFF
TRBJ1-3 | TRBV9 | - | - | TGTGCCAGCAGCGTCGGGAGCTCTGGAAACACCATATATTTT | CASSVGSSGNTIYF
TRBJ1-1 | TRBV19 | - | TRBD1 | TGTGCCAGTACCAACAGGGGGGGCGGGAACACTGAAGCTTTCTTT | CASTNRGGGNTEAFF
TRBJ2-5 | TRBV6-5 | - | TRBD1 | TGTGCCAGCAGAACAGGGGGCGGCCAAGAGACCCAGTACTTC | CASRTGGGQETQYF
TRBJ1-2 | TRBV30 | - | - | TGTGCCTGGTCGACCGGGACAAACTATGGCTACACCTTC | CAWSTGTNYGYTF
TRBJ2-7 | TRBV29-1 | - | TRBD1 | TGCAGCGTAGAGACAGGGGACAAACCCTACGAGCAGTACTTC | CSVETGDKPYEQYF
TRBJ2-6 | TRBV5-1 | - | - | TGCGCCAGCAGCTTTCCCGGGTCCTCTGGGGCCAACGTCCTGACTTTC | CASSFPGSSGANVLTF
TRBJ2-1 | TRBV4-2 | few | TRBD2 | TGTGCCAGCAGCCAAGCGGCGGGAGGGCCAAATGAGCAGTTCTTC | CASSQAAGGPNEQFF
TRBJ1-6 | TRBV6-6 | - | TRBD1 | TGTGCCAGCAGTCCGGGACAGGCTATGCTCAATAATTCACCCCTCCACTTT | CASSPGQAMLNNSPLHF
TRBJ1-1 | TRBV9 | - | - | TGTGCCAGCAGCGCCCAACCTGGGAGGGAGAGTGAAGCTTTCTTT | CASSAQPGRESEAFF
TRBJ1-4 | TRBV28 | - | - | TGTGCCAGCAGTCTCACGGACTTTACAACTAATGAAAAACTGTTTTTT | CASSLTDFTTNEKLFF
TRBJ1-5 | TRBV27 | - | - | TGTGCCAGCAGTTTATGGGGGGGCAATCAGCCCCAGCATTTT | CASSLWGGNQPQHF
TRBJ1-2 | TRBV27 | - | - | TGTGCCAGCAGTTTATCGAAACGGGGATCTGGCTACACCTTC | CASSLSKRGSGYTF
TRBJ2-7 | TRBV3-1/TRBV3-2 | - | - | TGTGCCAGCAGCCGGATCGGGGCAGGGGGGGAGCAGTACTTC | CASSRIGAGGEQYF
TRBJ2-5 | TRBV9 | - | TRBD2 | TGTGCCAGCAGCGCCGGGACTAGCGGGACCGAGACCCAGTACTTC | CASSAGTSGTETQYF
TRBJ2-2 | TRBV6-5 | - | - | TGTGCCAGCAGTTACGAGGGAGGGAACACCGGGGAGCTGTTTTTT | CASSYEGGNTGELFF
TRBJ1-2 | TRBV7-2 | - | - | TGTGCCAGCAGCCCGGACAGCCTCCCCTATGGCTACACCTTC | CASSPDSLPYGYTF
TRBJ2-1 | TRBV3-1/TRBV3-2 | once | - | TGTGCCAGCAGCCCCCAGACAGGACCCTCAAGGAATGAGCAGTTCTTC | CASSPQTGPSRNEQFF
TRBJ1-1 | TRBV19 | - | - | TGTGCCAGTAAGTCGGGAAAGGGACAGAACACTGAAGCTTTCTTT | CASKSGKGQNTEAFF
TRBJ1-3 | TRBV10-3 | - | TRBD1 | TGTGCCATCAGTGAAAGGACAGGCGATTCCTCTGGAAACACCATATATTTT | CAISERTGDSSGNTIYF
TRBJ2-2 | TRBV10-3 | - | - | TGTGCCATGCAGGGGAACGGGGAGCTGTTTTTT | CAMQGNGELFF